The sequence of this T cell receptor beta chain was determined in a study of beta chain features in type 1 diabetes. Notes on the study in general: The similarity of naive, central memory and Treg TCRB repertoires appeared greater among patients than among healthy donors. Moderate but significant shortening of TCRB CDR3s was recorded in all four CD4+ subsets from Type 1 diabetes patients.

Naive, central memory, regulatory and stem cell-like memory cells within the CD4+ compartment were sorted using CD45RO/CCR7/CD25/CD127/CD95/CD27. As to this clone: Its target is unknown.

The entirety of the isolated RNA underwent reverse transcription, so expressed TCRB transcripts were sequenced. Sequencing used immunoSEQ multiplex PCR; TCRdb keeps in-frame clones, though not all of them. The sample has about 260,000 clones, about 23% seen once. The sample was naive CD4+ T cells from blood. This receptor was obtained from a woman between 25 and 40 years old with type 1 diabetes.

The CDR3 nucleotides read TGCATGCGATGGTCGAGGCATTTCTACAATGAGCAGTTCTTC. The encoded protein is CMRWSRHFYNEQFF. The chain is built from TRBV29-1 and TRBJ2-1, with D uncertain. There are 14 residues in the CDR3. CDR1 is SQVTM and CDR2 is ANQGSEA in the germline V gene.